This T cell receptor beta chain was captured in a study of blood T cell repertoires in COVID-19 (TCRdb year 2020). In the study overall: Samples from collaborators originated in the United States, Italy and Spain and spanned both the acute and convalescent phases of COVID-19. The samples were drawn from the first 160 participants of the ongoing ImmuneRACE study and from more than 1,000 subjects provided by 6 global collaborators. The repertoires were released in a freely available public database intended as a resource for research on the immune response to SARS-CoV-2. Sample metadata almost always included a de-identified subject ID, COVID-19 status, age in years and sex. Where available, HLA class I and class II types were obtained from metadata supplied by the sample provider rather than from assay-based typing. The material from the prospective study consisted of cDNA or gDNA derived from T cells, B-cell-depleted T cells, or PBMCs. Subjects who had been exposed to COVID-19, were actively infected with it, or had recovered from it provided the deeply sampled blood TCRbeta repertoires that made up the dataset. Study-level results and caveats: Clinical and demographic metadata were provided uncurated, with the amount varying by source and participant.

The germline V gene (reference sequence) yields LNHDA for CDR1 and SQIVND for CDR2. Clipping removes 6 bases from V and 8 bases from J, with 10 as the unmatched junction base count. The CDR3 holds 15 amino acids from the cysteine to the phenylalanine. Only the CDR3 DNA stays, 45 bases, in frame from base 1. As regards this clone: This clone's antigen is unknown. The sample holds no much larger clone one base away, and base qualities are not on file.

One collaborating source in Seattle enrolled patients while the patients were actively infected and followed the patients over time throughout the course of disease. The collaborating institutions used their own protocols to collect whole blood in K2EDTA tubes. For TCRbeta analysis, collaborators shipped samples as frozen whole blood, isolated PBMCs, or DNA extracted from either of those sample types. The immunoSEQ Assay, a bias-controlled multiplex PCR, was used to amplify TCRbeta CDR3 regions from genomic DNA. In the authors' own workflow: Within the assay, amplification of reference gene primers was used to estimate how many nucleated cells each sample contained. To quantify the absolute abundance of each unique TCRbeta CDR3 rearrangement, sequence reads were collapsed and filtered. For each sample, productive Simpson clonality was calculated by taking the square root of Simpson's diversity index across productive rearrangements. TCRdb obtained this table from immuneACCESS and retained in-frame rearrangements with V and J assigned. These tables miss some clones; where compared with another copy, unresolved V genes account for less than half of the shortfall, and the remainder is unexplained. V and J calls and clone size are as listed in that table; D and trimming were resolved from the DNA. The sample records about 130,000 clones, around 81% of which are singletons. Approximately 17% of the sample is in the top ten clones.

This receptor was identified in a man aged 25 to 40 with COVID-19, enrolled during active disease. The sequenced sample consisted of peripheral blood. This chain is built from TRBV19 and TRBJ1-6, with TRBD1 matching 7 junction bases. Read as DNA, the sequence is TGTGCCAGTAGGAAACAGGGGTTTTCGGATTCACCCCTCCACTTT. This encodes CASRKQGFSDSPLHF. Where the CDR3 stops, the reference TRBV19 and TRBJ1-6 genes take over; the full variable domain is DGGITQSPKYLFRKEGQNVTLSCEQNLNHDAMYWYRQDPGQGLRLIYYSQIVNDFQKGDIAEGYSVSREKKESFPLTVTSAQKNPTAFYLCASRKQGFSDSPLHFGNGTRLTVT.